This T cell receptor beta chain stems from a study of blood T cell repertoires in COVID-19. As handled by the study authors: Estimation of nucleated cell counts was performed using reference gene primer amplification. Measured with immunoSEQ multiplex PCR; TCRdb has only the in-frame clones, and not every one. V and J calls and clone size are given by that table; D and trimming were obtained from the DNA. The sample includes about 34,000 clones, less than 95% seen only once; the top ten take under 25%. The V gene end was trimmed by 3 bases and the J gene end by 4 bases; junction bases not matched to a gene: 3. Looked up from germline, CDR1 is LGHDT and CDR2 is YNNKEL (reference sequence). The CDR3 loop spans 14 amino acids.

Sample: peripheral blood. V is TRBV3-1 (or the pseudogene TRBV3-2) and J is TRBJ2-4; 7 bases agree with TRBD2. The TCR sequence derives from an older man with acute or convalescent COVID-19. The CDR3 spells CASSHRGGKNIQYF. The CDR3 bases are TGTGCCAGCAGCCATCGCGGGGGAAAAAACATTCAGTACTTC.